This T cell receptor beta chain derives from a study of blood T cell repertoires in COVID-19. Across the whole study: Donors in the United States, Italy and Spain gave samples during acute or convalescent COVID-19. Nucleic acid was either cDNA or gDNA, and it came from T cells, B-cell-depleted T cells, or PBMCs.

CDR1 is KGHDR and CDR2 is SFDVKD in the germline V gene. The CDR3 has 13 amino acids. The V and J ends lost 4 bases and 7 bases respectively, with 12 bases between them. Original handling: It was from reference gene primer amplification that nucleated cell counts were estimated. Measured with immunoSEQ multiplex PCR; TCRdb has only the in-frame clones, and not every one. The DNA was the basis for D and trimming; V, J and clone size are from that table. Of 120,000 to 150,000 clones listed, approximately 86% are singletons. This rearrangement joins TRBV24-1 to TRBJ1-2; D is perhaps TRBD1 (5 bases). This receptor was obtained from a woman between 55 and 75 years old with acute or convalescent COVID-19. Sequenced input: peripheral blood. In nucleotides, the CDR3 is TGTGCCACCAGTGACAGGGATTACGGTGGCTACACCTTC. Translating it yields CATSDRDYGGYTF.